One sample yielded the 30 T cell receptor beta chains listed below, sequenced in a study of T cells in Graves' hyperthyroidism and ophthalmopathy. RNA transcripts served as the template for amplifying TCR beta CDR3 regions. The HTBI primer set was used in a first-round RT-PCR of the TCR CDR3. From the multiplex PCR reads, TCRdb called clonotypes with MiXCR, one entry per CDR3 protein. The sample consists of 25,000 to 30,000 distinct CDR3 sequences, roughly 45% of them appearing once. Input material: blood. Receptors originate from a woman between 25 and 40 years old with Graves' hyperthyroidism.

By share, this clonotype ranks as medium-sized. The chain employs TRBV20-1 and TRBJ2-3; D is possibly TRBD1 (5 bases). The CDR3 contains 15 residues. Trimming removed 6 bases at V and 5 bases at J, with 21 bases between. Germline V gene data show CDR1 as DFQATT and CDR2 as SNEGSKA (reference sequence). The CDR3 loop is CSAQGPHEYGDTQYF. CDR3 nucleotide sequence: TGCAGTGCCCAGGGCCCACACGAGTATGGAGATACGCAGTATTTT.

Many counts were recorded for this clonotype. This chain uses TRBV18 with TRBJ2-5, with D possibly TRBD1 on 6 matching bases. V lost 6 bases and J lost 1, with 12 bases in between. CDR1 KGHSH and CDR2 LQKENI come from the germline V gene. There are 14 residues in the CDR3. CDR3 region: CASSLMDSQETQYF. CDR3 bases: TGTGCCAGCTCGCTAATGGACAGCCAAGAGACCCAGTACTTC.

This clonotype was seen at least ten times. The rearrangement joins TRBV9 to TRBJ1-6; 9 nucleotides agree with TRBD1. The CDR3 has 14 residues. Germline V gives CDR1 SGDLS, CDR2 YYNGEE. The V and J ends lost 0 bases and 13 bases, in that order; junction bases with no gene match: 5. Written as DNA, the CDR3 is TGTGCCAGCAGCGTAGGTGGGACAGGGACCCCCCTCCACTTT. This sequence encodes CASSVGGTGTPLHF.

This clonotype was seen repeatedly, ten times or more. The chain combines TRBV5-1 with TRBJ1-1; D perhaps matches TRBD1 (5 bases). The CDR3 has 13 amino acids. The ends were cut back, 0 bases at V and 3 bases at J, with 6 bases in the middle. Germline V gives CDR1 SGHRS, CDR2 YFSETQ. CDR3: CASSLVGDTEAFF. The CDR3 DNA reads TGCGCCAGCAGCTTGGTAGGGGACACTGAAGCTTTCTTT.

In its sample, this clonotype was seen many times. The V and J genes are TRBV6-5 and TRBJ1-2, with a weak D call TRBD1 (5 bases). CDR3 length: 15 amino acids. V was pared by 0 bases and J by 7 bases, with 15 bases between. Germline V gene data show CDR1 as MNHEY and CDR2 as SVGAGI. CDR3 loop: CASSYSSMGQGGYTF. The CDR3 nucleotides read TGTGCCAGCAGTTACTCGAGTATGGGGCAGGGTGGCTACACCTTC.

By sample share, this clonotype is medium-sized. The chain is built from TRBV24-1 and TRBJ1-2; D uncertain. This CDR3 has 13 amino acids. Germline assignment: CDR1 KGHDR and CDR2 SFDVKD. V shed 5 bases and J shed 5 bases, with 11 bases lying between them. The CDR3 DNA reads TGTGCCACCAGTGCAGGCAACGCTTATGGCTACACCTTC. It is translated as CATSAGNAYGYTF.

The CDR3: CATSRDHETQYF. CDR3 bases: TGTGCCACCAGCAGAGATCATGAGACCCAGTACTTC. The chain carries TRBV15 and TRBJ2-5; D remains unclear. Trimming cost V 0 bases and J 5 bases, with 4 bases left between them. The V gene's germline CDR1 is LNHNV and CDR2 YYDKDF (reference sequence). The CDR3 is 12 residues long.

This clonotype appeared many times. This chain connects TRBV5-1 to TRBJ1-6; D perhaps matches TRBD1 (5 bases). Trimming left V 4 bases short and J 8 bases short, with 19 bases between. Per germline, CDR1 SGHRS and CDR2 YFSETQ. The CDR3 contains 16 residues. In DNA form, the CDR3 reads TGCGCCAGCAGCAACCGGGACTCGGGCGGGGATTCACCCCTCCACTTT. It yields the protein CASSNRDSGGDSPLHF.

At least ten counts were recorded for this clonotype. The CDR3 spells CASSRAGQGSSYEQYF. CDR3 nucleotides: TGTGCCAGCAGTCGCGCCGGACAGGGGAGCTCCTACGAGCAGTACTTC. The chain couples TRBV12-3 or TRBV12-4 to TRBJ2-7, with 9 bases matching TRBD1. Trimming removed 5 bases from V and 0 bases from J; junction bases left unmatched: 8. The CDR3 covers 16 residues.

By share, this clonotype ranks as medium-sized. The chain combines TRBV29-1 with TRBJ1-1; the match to TRBD1 covers 8 bases. This CDR3 region has 13 residues. Germline assignment: CDR1 SQVTM and CDR2 ANQGSEA. V gave up 5 bases and J gave up 4 bases; unmatched junction bases: 6. The CDR3 DNA reads TGCAGCGTTAACAGGGGGTTTGGCACTGAAGCTTTCTTT. It is translated as CSVNRGFGTEAFF.

This clonotype has at least ten counts. V and J are TRBV30 and TRBJ1-2; D remains unclear. The CDR3 sequence is 11 residues long. Trimming pared 0 bases from V and 5 bases from J, leaving 4 bases between. Germline-derived CDR1 and CDR2 are GTSNPN and SVGIG (reference sequence). CDR3 bases: TGTGCCTGGAGTGTATATTATGGCTACACCTTC. Encoded protein: CAWSVYYGYTF.

This clonotype was seen ten or more times. CDR3 protein: CASGIGGFTGELFF. CDR3 DNA sequence: TGTGCCAGCGGGATTGGGGGGTTCACCGGGGAGCTGTTTTTT. The chain is built from TRBV2 and TRBJ2-2, with a weak D call TRBD2 (6 bases). In germline, CDR1 is SNHLY, CDR2 FYNNEI. CDR3 length: 14 residues. V was clipped by 8 bases and J by 4 bases, with 14 bases between them.

The chain combines TRBV10-3 with TRBJ1-1; D perhaps matches TRBD1 (5 bases). Between the trimmed V and J ends, which lost 4 bases and 3 bases, there was a span of 9 bases. Germline V CDR1 and CDR2: ENHRY, SYGVKD. CDR3 length equals 13 residues. The CDR3 loop reads CAISAGRDTEAFF. In nucleotides, the CDR3 is TGTGCCATCAGTGCAGGGAGGGACACTGAAGCTTTCTTT.

The chain carries TRBV20-1 and TRBJ2-7; 11 bases map to TRBD2. The germline V gene encodes CDR1 DFQATT and CDR2 SNEGSKA (reference sequence). The CDR3 length is 16 residues. V gave up 2 bases and J gave up 0 bases; unmatched junction bases: 6. CDR3 amino acids: CSARRDSGRASYEQYF. CDR3 in DNA: TGCAGTGCTAGACGGGATAGCGGGAGGGCCTCCTACGAGCAGTACTTC.

This chain connects TRBV7-9 to TRBJ2-3; D gene ambiguous. Trimming removed 7 bases from V and 0 bases from J, with 11 bases in between. This CDR3 has 14 residues. CDR1 SEHNR and CDR2 FQNEAQ come from the germline V gene (reference sequence). The CDR3 is CASTISRSTDTQYF. DNA for the CDR3: TGTGCCAGCACCATCTCACGAAGCACAGATACGCAGTATTTT.

This clonotype was detected ten times or more. J is TRBJ1-6 and V is TRBV30; TRBD1 aligns across 7 bases. The V segment lost 5 bases and the J segment 7 bases; nucleotides outside the gene matches: 8. The germline V gene encodes CDR1 GTSNPN and CDR2 SVGIG (reference sequence). The CDR3 runs 14 residues. This CDR3 reads CAWGLGQKNSPLHF. The CDR3 DNA is TGTGCCTGGGGCCTGGGACAGAAAAATTCACCCCTCCACTTT.

The table lists this clonotype with many counts. The chain links TRBV28 to TRBJ1-2, with unresolved D. Trimming stripped 2 bases from V and 2 bases from J, with 6 bases between. In germline, CDR1 is MDHEN, CDR2 SYDVKM. The CDR3 has 13 amino acids. The CDR3, as DNA: TGTGCCAGCAGTTTAGTCCAGAACTATGGCTACACCTTC. This gives the protein CASSLVQNYGYTF.

This clonotype has at least ten counts. This chain connects TRBV7-8 to TRBJ2-3; 8 positions agree with TRBD2. The V gene end was trimmed by 2 bases and the J gene end by 1 base; junction bases not matched to a gene: 5. The CDR3 covers 16 residues. Germline CDR1 SGHVS, CDR2 FQNEAQ. CDR3 region: CASSLTGRGGTDTQYF. The CDR3 DNA follows: TGTGCCAGCAGCTTAACAGGGCGGGGGGGCACAGATACGCAGTATTTT.

The chain couples TRBV20-1 to TRBJ1-4; TRBD1 is a possible D gene (6 bases). Germline V gives CDR1 DFQATT, CDR2 SNEGSKA (reference sequence). The ends were cut back, 5 bases at V and 1 base at J, with 14 bases in the middle. CDR3 length equals 15 residues. The DNA of the CDR3 is TGCAGTGCTCAGGGGAGGGGGATAACTAATGAAAAACTGTTTTTT. This translates into CSAQGRGITNEKLFF.

This clonotype was seen ten or more times. The rearrangement links TRBV12-3 or TRBV12-4 to TRBJ1-1; D is unclear. V lost 10 bases and J lost 4, with 7 bases in between. The CDR3 contains 10 residues. The CDR3 sequence: CATRTTEAFF. The CDR3 nucleotides are TGTGCCACCAGGACCACTGAAGCTTTCTTT.

The V call is TRBV5-1, the J call TRBJ2-7; perhaps TRBD1 as D (6 bases). Germline CDR1 reads SGHRS; CDR2 reads YFSETQ. V gave up 5 bases and J gave up 3 bases, with 9 bases separating them. The CDR3 runs to 12 residues. CDR3 coding DNA: TGCGCCAGCAGAGAACAGGGCTACGAGCAGTACTTC. Translation: CASREQGYEQYF.

Many counts were recorded for this clonotype. The J gene is TRBJ2-2, the V gene TRBV5-1, with D hard to call. The CDR3 extends over 15 amino acids. V was shortened by 9 bases and J by 3 bases, with 18 bases between the two germline ends. In germline, CDR1 is SGHRS, CDR2 YFSETQ. CDR3 nucleotide sequence: TGCGCCACGCGATCCCAGCCCCTGGACACCGGGGAGCTGTTTTTT. Translated: CATRSQPLDTGELFF.

This clonotype was observed at least ten times. This chain uses TRBV12-3 or TRBV12-4 with TRBJ2-6; TRBD1 matches at 10 bases. Losses at the gene ends were 7 bases for V and 5 bases for J; bases not matched to a gene: 8. CDR3 length equals 16 residues. CDR3 residues: CASIQDRGIRANVLTF. The CDR3 bases are TGTGCCAGCATCCAGGACAGGGGGATAAGGGCCAACGTCCTGACTTTC.

V gene TRBV20-1 combines with J gene TRBJ1-6; D may be TRBD1 (5 bases). There are 16 residues in the CDR3. The germline V gene encodes CDR1 DFQATT and CDR2 SNEGSKA (reference sequence). V was clipped by 3 bases and J by 10 bases, with 22 bases between them. The CDR3 sequence is CSARSGMAGIGSPLHF. The CDR3 coding sequence is TGCAGTGCTAGGTCGGGGATGGCAGGGATAGGCTCACCCCTCCACTTT.

The table lists this clonotype with a count of one. This likely comes from a read error, as the CDR3 has no conserved phenylalanine or tryptophan at its end. No DNA is shown, since the ends of the CDR3 on it are uncertain; the CDR3 is the one TCRdb lists. This chain connects TRBV3-1 to TRBJ2-7; TRBD2 is the table's D call and was not checked against the DNA. The germline CDR1 and CDR2 sequences are LGHDT and YNNKEL (reference sequence). A total of 13 residues make up the CDR3, ends included. CDR3: CASSQDIAREQCS.

This clonotype was counted ten times or more. The V and J genes are TRBV5-1 and TRBJ1-1; unclear D gene. The CDR3 is made up of 14 amino acids. V lost 2 bases, J lost 0 bases, and 8 bases lay in between. Germline CDR1 and CDR2: SGHRS and YFSETQ. Here the CDR3 reads CASSFSGMNTEAFF. Written as DNA, the CDR3 is TGCGCCAGCAGCTTCTCAGGCATGAACACTGAAGCTTTCTTT.

This clonotype has a count of ten or more. CDR3 sequence reads: CSARGARGVDWDSGNTIYF. The CDR3, as DNA: TGCAGTGCTAGAGGCGCCAGGGGGGTGGATTGGGACTCTGGAAACACCATATATTTT. V gene TRBV20-1 combines with J gene TRBJ1-3, with 7 bases that match TRBD1. V shed 1 base, J shed 0 bases, and the junction held 15 bases outside the gene matches. Germline V gene sequence: CDR1 DFQATT, CDR2 SNEGSKA (reference sequence). The CDR3 has 19 amino acids.

As to this clonotype: The CDR3 does not end in the conserved phenylalanine or tryptophan, so this is likely a read error. The rearrangement uses TRBV12-3 or TRBV12-4 and TRBJ1-5, with D perhaps TRBD1 (5 bases). This CDR3 has 15 residues. DNA of the CDR3: TGTGTCAGCAGTTCAACAGGAAGAACATATCAGCCCCAGCATTTG. Translating it yields CVSSSTGRTYQPQHL.

This rearrangement joins TRBV7-9 to TRBJ2-7; D is uncertain. V gave up 1 base and J gave up 6 bases, with 25 bases separating them. Germline values: CDR1 SEHNR, CDR2 FQNEAQ (reference sequence). This CDR3 is built from 18 residues. CDR3 in DNA: TGTGCCAGCAGCTTAGTTTCGGTTGGTGACACCTTGCTATTCGAGCAGTACTTC. This translates into CASSLVSVGDTLLFEQYF. Together with reference TRBV7-9 and TRBJ2-7, the CDR3 gives the full variable domain: DTGVSQNPRHKITKRGQNVTFRCDPISEHNRLYWYRQTLGQGPEFLTYFQNEAQLEKSRLLSDRFSAERPKGSFSTLEIQRTEQGDSAMYLCASSLVSVGDTLLFEQYFGPGTRLTVT.

V and J are TRBV7-6 and TRBJ2-7; 9 bases map to TRBD1. The V and J ends lost 5 bases and 5 bases, in that order; junction bases with no gene match: 4. This CDR3 spans 13 amino acids. Germline V lookup: CDR1 SGHVS, CDR2 FNYEAQ. Here the CDR3 reads CASSLTGGDEQYF. The CDR3 DNA reads TGTGCCAGCAGCCTGACAGGGGGGGACGAGCAGTACTTC.